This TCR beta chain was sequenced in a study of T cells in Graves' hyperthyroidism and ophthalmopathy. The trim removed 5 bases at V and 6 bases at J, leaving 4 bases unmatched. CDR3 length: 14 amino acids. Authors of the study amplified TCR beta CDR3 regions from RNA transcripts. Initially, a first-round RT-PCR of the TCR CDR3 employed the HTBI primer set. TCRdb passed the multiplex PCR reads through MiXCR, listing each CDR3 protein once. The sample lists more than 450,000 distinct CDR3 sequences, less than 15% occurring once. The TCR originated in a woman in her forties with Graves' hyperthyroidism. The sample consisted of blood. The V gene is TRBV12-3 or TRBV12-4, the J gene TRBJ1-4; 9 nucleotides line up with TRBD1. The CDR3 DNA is TGTGCCAGCAGTGCCACAGGGGGCGATGAAAAACTGTTTTTT. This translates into CASSATGGDEKLFF.